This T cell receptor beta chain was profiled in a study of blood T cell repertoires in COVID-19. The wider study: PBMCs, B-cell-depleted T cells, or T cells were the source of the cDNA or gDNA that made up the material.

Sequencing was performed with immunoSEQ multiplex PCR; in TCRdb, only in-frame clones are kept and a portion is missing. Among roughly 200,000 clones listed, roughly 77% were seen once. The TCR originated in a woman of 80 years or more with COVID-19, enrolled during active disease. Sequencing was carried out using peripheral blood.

CDR3 amino acids: CASSLRGGTDSGANVLTF. CDR3 nucleotide sequence: TGTGCCAGCAGCTTACGAGGCGGGACCGACTCTGGGGCCAACGTCCTGACTTTC. The rearrangement links TRBV7-9 to TRBJ2-6; weak D call: TRBD2 (6 bases). There are 18 residues in the CDR3. V lost 2 bases and J 0 bases, leaving 14 bases between the germline ends. Germline V gene sequence: CDR1 SEHNR, CDR2 FQNEAQ (reference sequence).